These 9 T cell receptor beta chains originate from one sample sequenced in a study of shared clonotypes between healthy human individuals. TCRdb's table, derived via immunoSEQ multiplex PCR, lists solely in-frame clones and lacks some. The profile covers approximately 2,000,000 clones, with approximately 90% appearing a single time and more than 0.35% taken by the ten largest. The sequenced sample consisted of naive CD4+ T cells from PBMCs. Subset: CD45RA+ positively selected. The receptors stem from a man aged 18 to 29 in good health. Some clones in this sample may be carry-over from other donors' samples.

V usage is TRBV5-4 and J usage is TRBJ2-7; 9 bases match TRBD2. The CDR3 length is 15 residues. Per the germline V gene, CDR1 is SGHNT and CDR2 is YYREEE (reference sequence). V was pared by 4 bases and J by 1 base, with 6 bases of the junction left unmatched. The CDR3 nucleotides are TGTGCCAGCAGCCGTAGCGGGAGTCCGTCCTACGAGCAGTACTTC. It specifies CASSRSGSPSYEQYF.

The chain carries TRBV5-1 and TRBJ2-3; 7 nucleotides align to TRBD2. Looked up from germline, CDR1 is SGHRS and CDR2 is YFSETQ. The V and J ends lost 1 base and 2 bases, in that order; junction bases with no gene match: 4. There are 15 residues in the CDR3. CDR3 sequence: CASSLRGEPTDTQYF. The CDR3 DNA follows: TGCGCCAGCAGCTTGCGGGGGGAGCCCACAGATACGCAGTATTTT.

The rearrangement links TRBV7-9 to TRBJ2-1; 14 positions agree with TRBD2. V was clipped by 6 bases and J by 7 bases; unmatched bases: 8. The germline gives CDR1 SEHNR, CDR2 FQNEAQ (reference sequence). CDR3 length: 16 amino acids. The chain's CDR3 is CASSSGTSGSLNEQFF. The CDR3 region has the DNA TGTGCCAGCAGTTCCGGGACTAGCGGGAGTCTGAATGAGCAGTTCTTC.

As for this clone: The same CDR3 is also encoded by other DNA sequences in this sample. This rearrangement joins TRBV6-4 to TRBJ1-2; D possibly corresponds to TRBD1 (5 bases). The CDR3 spans 13 residues. V was shortened by 5 bases and J by 4 bases, with 11 bases between the two germline ends. From germline, CDR1 is MRHNA and CDR2 SNTAGT. The DNA of the CDR3 is TGTGCCAGCAGTCCGGGGGGTGGCTATGGCTACACCTTC. The encoded protein is CASSPGGGYGYTF.

The chain employs TRBV7-2 and TRBJ2-7; D gene uncertain. The CDR3 totals 15 residues. V was cut by 2 bases and J by 0 bases, with 11 bases left in between. Per germline, CDR1 SGHTA and CDR2 FQGNSA. DNA of the CDR3: TGTGCCAGCAGCTTATCCGGCAGGCCCTCCTACGAGCAGTACTTC. As protein: CASSLSGRPSYEQYF. Filled out from reference TRBV7-2 and TRBJ2-7, the complete variable domain reads GAGVSQSPSNKVTEKGKDVELRCDPISGHTALYWYRQSLGQGLEFLIYFQGNSAPDKSGLPSDRFSAERTGGSVSTLTIQRTQQEDSAVYLCASSLSGRPSYEQYFGPGTRLTVT.

The chain is built from TRBV6-6 and TRBJ2-1, with 9 bases identical to TRBD2. The CDR3 has 16 amino acids. Germline V gives CDR1 MNHNY, CDR2 SVGAGI (reference sequence). Trimming at V came to 7 bases and at J to 5 bases, leaving 12 bases not matched to a gene. CDR3 residues: CASTEPASGNDNEQFF. The CDR3 DNA reads as TGTGCCAGCACCGAGCCCGCTAGCGGGAATGACAATGAGCAGTTCTTC.

The chain couples TRBV15 to TRBJ1-2, with D unclear. V was pared by 5 bases and J by 8 bases, with 12 bases between. The CDR3 has 12 amino acids. CDR1 and CDR2 (germline): LNHNV, YYDKDF (reference sequence). CDR3 sequence reads: CATSLVGRGYTF. The CDR3 DNA is TGTGCCACCAGCCTAGTAGGGAGGGGCTACACCTTC.

The rearrangement joins TRBV28 to TRBJ1-1, with D possibly being TRBD1 (5 bases). The germline V gene has CDR1 MDHEN and CDR2 SYDVKM. CDR3 length equals 14 residues. Trimming shortened V by 6 bases and J by 7 bases, and 18 bases separated the two germline ends. CDR3 sequence (DNA): TGTGCCAGCAGCTCGGAGGGTGGGGGAGTTGAAGCTTTCTTT. Amino acid sequence: CASSSEGGGVEAFF.

This sequence joins TRBV30 and TRBJ1-1, with D possibly being TRBD1 (5 bases). The CDR3 consists of 14 residues. Trimming took off 0 bases at V and 7 bases at J, with 15 bases between the two ends. Per the germline V gene, CDR1 is GTSNPN and CDR2 is SVGIG (reference sequence). This chain's CDR3 is CAWSVYPDRLEAFF. The CDR3 bases are TGTGCCTGGAGTGTTTATCCTGACAGACTTGAAGCTTTCTTT.